This T cell receptor beta chain was identified during a study of identical twins. Study-wide findings and caveats: Models predicted less out-of-frame TCR alpha sharing in monozygotic twins than was found.

As to this clonotype: Antigen: not known.

With 6 bases removed from V and 4 bases from J, the gap between germline ends came to 12 bases. The CDR3 covers 13 residues. MiXCR, applied by TCRdb to the 5' RACE reads, yields one record per CDR3 protein. Of roughly 770,000 distinct CDR3 sequences in the sample, roughly 18% were seen once. These data were also filed under a second study, of T cells expressing NK-cell markers. This second study notes: In the group of eight sequenced donors, seven were HCMV-seropositive and one was seronegative.

The receptor was isolated from a woman aged 18-35 years in good health. The chain joins TRBV12-3 or TRBV12-4 to TRBJ2-5, with TRBD1 as a possible D gene (6 bases). Sequenced: PBMCs. CDR3 sequence: CASRTSRGETQYF. In DNA, the CDR3 is TGTGCCAGCAGGACGTCCAGGGGAGAGACCCAGTACTTC.